The clone carrying this T cell receptor (beta chain) has just a few counts. V dropped 3 bases and J dropped 5; count of bases not matched to a gene: 2. Germline V lookup: CDR1 KGHDR, CDR2 SFDVKD. This CDR3 is 13 amino acids long. Original analysis: Cell counts per sample came from amplifying reference gene primers. TCRdb's copy holds only in-frame clones and misses some; the assay was immunoSEQ multiplex PCR. D and trimming were read from the DNA, whereas the V and J calls and clone size are those reported in that table. The sample gives 45,000 or so clones, around 87% of which show up once; 3% to 5% is in the top ten. This record belongs to a study of blood T cell repertoires in COVID-19. In the study overall: Samples representing acute and convalescent COVID-19 were sourced from the United States, Italy and Spain. Sources were T cells, B-cell-depleted T cells, or PBMCs; the material itself was cDNA or gDNA.

Recruited during active infection, patients (from Seattle) were subsequently followed longitudinally. This clonotype originated in a man in his forties or fifties with COVID-19, enrolled during active disease. This rearrangement joins TRBV24-1 to TRBJ2-7; the match to TRBD1 covers 8 bases. The sample taken for sequencing was peripheral blood. The CDR3 nucleotides read TGTGCCACCAGTGATCTGGACAGGGACGAGCAGTACTTC. This encodes CATSDLDRDEQYF.